A selection of T cell receptor beta chains follows, all from one sample in a study of regulatory T cells in long-lasting Graves disease. From the multiplex PCR reads, TCRdb called clonotypes with MiXCR, one entry per CDR3 protein. The sample has about 400,000 distinct CDR3 sequences, under 25% seen once; the top ten hold less than 25%. Sequenced here: peripheral blood mononuclear cells (PBMCs), sampled when the disease was refractory, from a patient treated with antithyroid drugs. These receptors were taken from a female donor with Graves disease. The CDR3 runs from the conserved cysteine through the conserved F or W. Fields, in order: V gene, D gene, clone size, J gene, CDR3 DNA, CDR3 protein. A D gene is named only where the DNA matches it firmly. A clone size is listed for some rows: how often the clone was seen (once, few, many), or a class if it is expanded.

>TRBV10-3|NA|NA|TRBJ2-4
TGTGCCATCAGTGAGTCGTGGAGCGACAAAAACATTCAGTACTTC
CAISESWSDKNIQYF
>TRBV28|TRBD1|many|TRBJ1-2
TGTGCCAGCAGTCCGGACAGGGTGGATGGCTACACCTTC
CASSPDRVDGYTF
>TRBV28|NA|many|TRBJ2-7
TGTGCCAGCAGTTTGGCTGAGGGTTACAGACACTACGAGCAGTACTTC
CASSLAEGYRHYEQYF
>TRBV6-1|NA|NA|TRBJ1-1
TGTGCCAGCAGAACAGAACAGGGAAACGCTGAAGCTTTCTTT
CASRTEQGNAEAFF
>TRBV7-2|TRBD1|NA|TRBJ2-5
TGTGCCAGCAGCTTAGACGGGGACAGGGGAAGGAAGACCCAGTACTTC
CASSLDGDRGRKTQYF
>TRBV3-1|TRBD2|NA|TRBJ2-1
TGTGCCAGCAGCCAAGACCCGTGGACTAGCTACAATGAGCAGTTCTTC
CASSQDPWTSYNEQFF
>TRBV20-1|TRBD2|NA|TRBJ2-7
TGCAGTGCTAGTAGAGCCGGGACTAGCGGGAGCTACGAGCAGTACTTC
CSASRAGTSGSYEQYF
>TRBV28|TRBD1|many|TRBJ2-7
TGTGCCAGCAGTTCTACCCCCTACAGGGGTCGCCTCGAGCAGTACTTC
CASSSTPYRGRLEQYF
>TRBV28|TRBD1|few|TRBJ1-1
TGTGCCAGCAGCTCCCTAGGGACAGGGGCACCGAACACTGAAGCTTTCTTT
CASSSLGTGAPNTEAFF
>TRBV10-3|NA|NA|TRBJ1-2
TGTGCCATCAGTACGGGACAACTTAACTATGGCTACACCTTC
CAISTGQLNYGYTF
>TRBV5-4|TRBD2|NA|TRBJ2-7
TGTGCCAGCAGCTTGGGGCTAGCGGGAGGTGACAACGAGCAGTACTTC
CASSLGLAGGDNEQYF
>TRBV28|NA|many|TRBJ2-7
TGTGCCAGCAGTAGAATACAGGGCCCGTACGAGCAGTACTTC
CASSRIQGPYEQYF
>TRBV30|TRBD1|few|TRBJ2-4
TGTGCCTGGAGTACAGGGGACAGGGCCAAAAACATTCAGTACTTC
CAWSTGDRAKNIQYF
>TRBV7-2|TRBD2|once|TRBJ2-7
TGTGCCAGCAGCTCATACGGGGGAGGGCAGTCTTTTCCCTACGAGCAGTACTTC
CASSSYGGGQSFPYEQYF
>TRBV5-1|TRBD1|few|TRBJ1-1
TGCGCCAGCAGCCCTCGGGACAGGGGCCGGGGCACTGAAGCTTTCTTT
CASSPRDRGRGTEAFF
>TRBV10-3|TRBD2|few|TRBJ2-1
TGTGCCAGCAGTGAATGGTTTAGCGGGAGGGGCAATGAGCAGTTCTTC
CASSEWFSGRGNEQFF
>TRBV6-1|NA|NA|TRBJ2-5
TGTGCCAGCAGTAAAGTAGACCAAGAGACCCAGTACTTC
CASSKVDQETQYF
>TRBV15|NA|NA|TRBJ1-1
TGTGCCACCAGCCGAGGGAACGGAGCAGGGGCATCTTTCTTT
CATSRGNGAGASFF
>TRBV7-2|NA|once|TRBJ1-3
TGTGCCAGCAGAGGACTGAGCTCTGGAAACACCATATATTTT
CASRGLSSGNTIYF
>TRBV7-2|TRBD1|NA|TRBJ2-1
TGTGCCAGCAGCTTAGGGGGGACAGGCGGAAATGAGCAGTTCTTC
CASSLGGTGGNEQFF
>TRBV6-1|NA|NA|TRBJ2-1
TGTGCCAGCAGGTCATGGGGCGGCAGGTTCGTTGAGCAGTTCTTC
CASRSWGGRFVEQFF
>TRBV15|NA|many|TRBJ2-7
TGTGCCACCAGCAGGGGGGAAGGCTACGAGCAGTACTTC
CATSRGEGYEQYF
>TRBV30|NA|many|TRBJ1-1
TGTGCCTGGAATCAGGGCGGCACTGAAGCTTTCTTT
CAWNQGGTEAFF
>TRBV19|NA|NA|TRBJ2-1
TGTGCCAGTAGTATTATCGGGGGCAATGAGCAGTTCTTC
CASSIIGGNEQFF
>TRBV27|NA|NA|TRBJ2-3
TGTGCCAGCAGTGATGGGCCCGCAGATACGCAGTATTTT
CASSDGPADTQYF
>TRBV30|NA|many|TRBJ1-3
TGTGCCTGGAGTGTACTTGGCGTTGGAAACACCATATATTTT
CAWSVLGVGNTIYF
>TRBV29-1|NA|few|TRBJ1-2
TGCAGCGTTGAGGGGGATACCGCTAACTATGGCTACACCTTC
CSVEGDTANYGYTF
>TRBV12-3/TRBV12-4|TRBD1|few|TRBJ1-2
TGTGCCAGCAGAACAACAGGGGGCGGTGGCTACACCTTC
CASRTTGGGGYTF
>TRBV28|TRBD1|many|TRBJ1-1
TGTGCCAGTCAAGGGGGCCTGAACACTGAAGCTTTCTTT
CASQGGLNTEAFF
>TRBV5-1|TRBD1|NA|TRBJ1-5
TGCGCCAGCAGGACCGACAGGGGACAGCCCCAGCATTTT
CASRTDRGQPQHF
>TRBV7-9|NA|many|TRBJ1-2
TGTGCCAGCAGCCCCTTAAACTATGGCTACACCTTC
CASSPLNYGYTF
>TRBV10-3|TRBD1|few|TRBJ2-7
TGTGCCATCAGTGGTCGACAGGGGGCGGGGGAGCAGTACTTC
CAISGRQGAGEQYF
>TRBV12-3/TRBV12-4|NA|many|TRBJ2-7
TGTGCCAGCAGTTTGTCGGCAGGGGGGGACGAGCAGTACTTC
CASSLSAGGDEQYF
>TRBV30|TRBD1|many|TRBJ1-1
TGTGCCTGGAGTGTTCAACAGGGGTTTGAAGCTTTCTTT
CAWSVQQGFEAFF
>TRBV7-9|NA|NA|TRBJ1-1
TGTGCCAGCGCCGCGGGGGGAATCGGGTCTGAAGCTTTCTTT
CASAAGGIGSEAFF
>TRBV20-1|NA|many|TRBJ1-1
TGCAGTGCCGACCGAGGCACTGAAGCTTTCTTT
CSADRGTEAFF
>TRBV15|TRBD2|NA|TRBJ2-5
TGTGCCACCAGCGAACCACTAGCGGGAGCTGGCGAGACCCAGTACTTC
CATSEPLAGAGETQYF
>TRBV5-8|TRBD1|few|TRBJ2-6
TGTGCCGCCCCCGGGACAGGGGGCAACTCTGGGGCCAACGTCCTGACTTTC
CAAPGTGGNSGANVLTF
>TRBV20-1|NA|NA|TRBJ1-5
TGCAGTGCTTGTATGGGAAGCAATCAGCCCCAGCATTTT
CSACMGSNQPQHF